A single sample gave rise to the 5 T cell receptor beta chains below, sequenced in a study of cytomegalovirus exposure and HLA in healthy donors. Some clones are missing from TCRdb's copy, which holds only in-frame ones; the method was immunoSEQ multiplex PCR. The data contain more than 300,000 clones, 75% to 90% of them seen just once; the ten biggest clones take up around 0.8%. Sample: PBMCs. These receptors were taken from a woman aged 18-30 years in good health and CMV-seronegative.

The genes are TRBV11-1 and TRBJ2-3; 8 bases are shared with TRBD1. Per the germline V gene, CDR1 is SGHAT and CDR2 is FQDESV (reference sequence). This CDR3 comprises 15 residues. Unmatched junction bases numbered 8, after V lost 5 bases and J lost 4 bases. In DNA, the CDR3 is TGTGCCAGCAGCAGTACAGGGGGGCTGGCAGATACGCAGTATTTT. Its protein is CASSSTGGLADTQYF. The entire variable domain, with the rest obtained from reference TRBV11-1 and TRBJ2-3, is as follows: EAEVAQSPRYKITEKSQAVAFWCDPISGHATLYWYRQILGQGPELLVQFQDESVVDDSQLPKDRFSAERLKGVDSTLKIQPAELGDSAMYLCASSSTGGLADTQYFGPGTRLTVL.

J is TRBJ2-3 and V is TRBV10-3; 7 nucleotides agree with TRBD2. With 2 bases clipped from V and 1 base from J, the junction kept 3 bases outside the gene matches. The CDR3 is made up of 15 amino acids. CDR1 and CDR2 (germline): ENHRY, SYGVKD. CDR3 in amino acids: CAISEGREGTDTQYF. The CDR3 coding sequence is TGTGCCATCAGTGAGGGACGGGAGGGCACAGATACGCAGTATTTT.

V gene TRBV7-9 combines with J gene TRBJ2-5; TRBD1 agrees at 9 bases. V trimming: 3 bases; J trimming: 5 bases; junction bases outside the gene matches: 10. The CDR3 has 16 residues. The V gene's germline CDR1 is SEHNR and CDR2 FQNEAQ (reference sequence). The chain's CDR3 is CASSFPRGQGRETQYF. The CDR3 coding sequence is TGTGCCAGCAGCTTTCCGCGGGGACAGGGTCGGGAGACCCAGTACTTC.

The V gene is TRBV6-1, the J gene TRBJ1-2; D may be TRBD1 (5 bases). The V and J ends lost 7 bases and 4 bases respectively, with 7 bases between them. This CDR3 contains 11 residues. Looked up from germline, CDR1 is MNHNS and CDR2 is SASEGT. In DNA form, the CDR3 reads TGTGCCAGCAAGACAGCCTATGGCTACACCTTC. Residues: CASKTAYGYTF.

The gene calls are TRBV28 and TRBJ2-7; possibly TRBD1 for D (5 bases). The germline CDR1 and CDR2 sequences are MDHEN and SYDVKM. CDR3 size: 13 residues. V was trimmed by 6 bases and J by 6 bases, leaving 15 bases between them. Here the CDR3 DNA reads TGTGCCAGCAGGAGTCACAGTGGGGCCGAGCAGTACTTC. Residues: CASRSHSGAEQYF. Combining the CDR3 with reference TRBV28 and TRBJ2-7 gives the whole variable domain DVKVTQSSRYLVKRTGEKVFLECVQDMDHENMFWYRQDPGLGLRLIYFSYDVKMKEKGDIPEGYSVSREKKERFSLILESASTNQTSMYLCASRSHSGAEQYFGPGTRLTVT.